The 12 T cell receptor beta chains reported below all come from one sample, sequenced in a study of cytomegalovirus exposure and HLA in healthy donors. Some clones are missing from TCRdb's copy, which holds only in-frame ones; the method was immunoSEQ multiplex PCR. The repertoire holds some 120,000 clones, with 89% as singletons. Source material: PBMCs. Receptor source: a man aged 25 to 40 in good health and CMV-seronegative.

This chain links TRBV7-2 with TRBJ2-1; 10 bases fit TRBD2. Germline V gene lookup returns CDR1 SGHTA and CDR2 FQGNSA. After removal of 2 bases from V and 7 bases from J, the junction contained 8 bases not matched to a gene. The CDR3 length is 16 residues. The CDR3: CASSLQAGGPRNEQFF. CDR3 coding DNA: TGTGCCAGCAGCTTACAAGCGGGGGGGCCTAGGAATGAGCAGTTCTTC.

The V call is TRBV7-9, the J call TRBJ2-7; a weak D match, TRBD2 (5 bases). The germline V gene encodes CDR1 SEHNR and CDR2 FQNEAQ (reference sequence). Trimming removed 5 bases from V and 6 bases from J, with 26 bases in between. This CDR3 region has 17 residues. DNA for the CDR3: TGTGCCAGCAGCCCGCAGGCTTTTAAGGGCGGGTTCGGCGAGCAGTACTTC. Translated, it gives CASSPQAFKGGFGEQYF.

The rearrangement links TRBV10-3 to TRBJ2-4; 16 bases fit TRBD2. The V gene end was trimmed by 2 bases and the J gene end by 1 base; junction bases not matched to a gene: 8. The CDR3 has 20 amino acids. Germline V lookup: CDR1 ENHRY, CDR2 SYGVKD. CDR3 in amino acids: CAISENPGLAGGPAKNIQYF. Here the CDR3 DNA reads TGTGCCATCAGTGAGAATCCGGGACTAGCGGGGGGGCCTGCCAAAAACATTCAGTACTTC.

The rearrangement joins TRBV4-1 to TRBJ2-4, with TRBD1 matching 10 bases. Germline V CDR1 and CDR2: MGHRA, YSYEKL. CDR3 length equals 16 residues. Trimming took 4 bases from V and 4 from J; bases not matched to a gene: 7. The CDR3 sequence is CASSPRTGGKKNIQYF. The CDR3 DNA follows: TGCGCCAGCAGCCCCAGGACAGGGGGAAAGAAAAACATTCAGTACTTC.

This clone came up once. V is TRBV4-3 and J is TRBJ1-3, with D uncertain. This CDR3 has 18 residues. Germline CDR1 and CDR2: LGHNA and YSLEER. The V gene lost 1 base and the J gene lost 2 bases, with 18 bases spanning the gap. The CDR3 nucleotides are TGCGCCAGCAGCCAAGTTCGCGGCCCCGGGGAGCCTGGAAACACCATATATTTT. This codes for CASSQVRGPGEPGNTIYF.

The chain joins TRBV7-9 to TRBJ1-1; D might be TRBD1 (6 bases). This CDR3 is built from 15 residues. The V gene's germline CDR1 is SEHNR and CDR2 FQNEAQ (reference sequence). Trimming stripped 1 base from V and 3 bases from J, with 12 bases between. The CDR3 nucleotides are TGTGCCAGCAGCTTAGGGGTAGGGGGGGACACTGAAGCTTTCTTT. Its protein is CASSLGVGGDTEAFF.

The V and J genes are TRBV6-6 and TRBJ2-7; 9 bases match TRBD2. This CDR3 contains 15 residues. V was pared by 5 bases and J by 0 bases, with 5 bases of the junction left unmatched. The germline V gene encodes CDR1 MNHNY and CDR2 SVGAGI (reference sequence). The CDR3 sequence is CASSPGTSLSYEQYF. The CDR3 DNA reads as TGTGCCAGCAGTCCCGGGACTAGCCTCTCCTACGAGCAGTACTTC.

This chain links TRBV14 with TRBJ1-2; no firm D call. Trimming removed 0 bases from V and 2 bases from J, with 10 bases in between. CDR1 is SGHDN and CDR2 is FVKESK in the germline V gene. The CDR3 length is 15 residues. The CDR3 nucleotides read TGTGCCAGCAGCCAAGACATGTCAGAAAACTATGGCTACACCTTC. Residues: CASSQDMSENYGYTF. Together with reference TRBV14 and TRBJ1-2, the CDR3 gives the full variable domain: EAGVTQFPSHSVIEKGQTVTLRCDPISGHDNLYWYRRVMGKEIKFLLHFVKESKQDESGMPNNRFLAERTGGTYSTLKVQPAELEDSGVYFCASSQDMSENYGYTFGSGTRLTVV.

The genes are TRBV19 and TRBJ2-3; the match to TRBD2 covers 9 bases. Looked up from germline, CDR1 is LNHDA and CDR2 is SQIVND (reference sequence). The CDR3 extends over 19 amino acids. The V gene end was trimmed by 4 bases and the J gene end by 0 bases; junction bases not matched to a gene: 14. The chain's CDR3 is CASSRAGVAGDLSTDTQYF. The CDR3 DNA is TGTGCCAGTAGTAGGGCCGGAGTAGCGGGGGACCTTAGCACAGATACGCAGTATTTT.

This clone was detected once. This rearrangement joins TRBV4-2 to TRBJ2-1, with D tentatively TRBD2 (5 bases). V was clipped by 3 bases and J by 3 bases, with 6 bases between them. Germline assignment: CDR1 LGHNA and CDR2 YNFKEQ. CDR3 length: 13 amino acids. CDR3 residues: CASSHRDYNEQFF. CDR3 bases: TGTGCCAGCAGCCATCGGGACTACAATGAGCAGTTCTTC.

The V call is TRBV18, the J call TRBJ1-1, with a tentative D call TRBD1 (6 bases). Germline V lookup: CDR1 KGHSH, CDR2 LQKENI. The CDR3 length is 15 residues. V was pared by 2 bases and J by 1 base, with 11 bases between. CDR3 sequence (DNA): TGTGCCAGCTCACCAGGGGGGGGCCGGAACACTGAAGCTTTCTTT. Translated: CASSPGGGRNTEAFF.

The CDR3: CASSSPRAYGEQFF. In nucleotides, the CDR3 is TGTGCCAGCAGCTCCCCGAGGGCCTACGGTGAGCAGTTCTTC. This chain uses TRBV7-2 with TRBJ2-1; tentative D call: TRBD2 (5 bases). V was cut by 4 bases and J by 9 bases, with 16 bases left in between. CDR1 and CDR2 (germline): SGHTA, FQGNSA. This CDR3 comprises 14 residues.